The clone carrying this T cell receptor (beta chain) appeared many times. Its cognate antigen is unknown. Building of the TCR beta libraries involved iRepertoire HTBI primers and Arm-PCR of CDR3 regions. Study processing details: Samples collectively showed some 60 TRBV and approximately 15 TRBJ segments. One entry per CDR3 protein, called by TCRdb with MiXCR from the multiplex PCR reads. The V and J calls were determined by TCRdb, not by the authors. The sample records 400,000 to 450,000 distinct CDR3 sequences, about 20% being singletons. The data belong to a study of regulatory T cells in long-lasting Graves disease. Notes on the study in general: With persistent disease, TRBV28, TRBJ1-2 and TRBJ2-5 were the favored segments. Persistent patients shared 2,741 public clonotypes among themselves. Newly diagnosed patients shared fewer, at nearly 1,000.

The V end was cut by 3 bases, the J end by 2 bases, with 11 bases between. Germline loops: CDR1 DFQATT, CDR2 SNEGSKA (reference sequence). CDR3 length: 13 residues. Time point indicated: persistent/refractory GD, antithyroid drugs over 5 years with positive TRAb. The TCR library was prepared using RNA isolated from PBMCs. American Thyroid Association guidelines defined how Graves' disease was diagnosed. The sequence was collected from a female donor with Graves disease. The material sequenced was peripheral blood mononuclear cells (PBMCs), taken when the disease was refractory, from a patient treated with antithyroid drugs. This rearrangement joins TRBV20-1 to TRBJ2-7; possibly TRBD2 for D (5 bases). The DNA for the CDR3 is TGCAGTGCTAGTGTCCGGGAACCCTACGAGCAGTACTTC. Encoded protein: CSASVREPYEQYF.